The 8 T cell receptor beta chains in this list originate from one sample, sequenced in a study of blood T cell repertoires in COVID-19 (dated by TCRdb to 2018 to 2021). Libraries were constructed by the immunoSEQ multiplex PCR assay. As stored in TCRdb, this immuneACCESS dataset retains in-frame rearrangements with V and J assigned. A fraction of the clones does not appear; measured against another copy, unresolved V genes explain less than half of the discrepancy, and the remainder lacks a known reason. This sample lists hundreds of thousands of clones; about 85% were detected once. The top ten hold 15% to 20% of the sample. Input material: PBMCs or T cells enriched from blood (not recorded which). These receptors were obtained from a man aged 40-50 years who had recovered from COVID-19.

This clone has just a few counts. The chain links TRBV9 to TRBJ1-5, with D unresolved. Germline V lookup: CDR1 SGDLS, CDR2 YYNGEE. The V end was cut by 0 bases, the J end by 6 bases, with 4 bases between. CDR3 length equals 12 residues. The CDR3 sequence is CASSVDSQPQHF. The CDR3 DNA follows: TGTGCCAGCAGCGTAGATAGTCAGCCCCAGCATTTT. The variable domain in full, with the rest retrieved from reference TRBV9 and TRBJ1-5, is DSGVTQTPKHLITATGQRVTLRCSPRSGDLSVYWYQQSLDQGLQFLIQYYNGEERAKGNILERFSAQQFPDLHSELNLSSLELGDSALYFCASSVDSQPQHFGDGTRLSIL.

V and J are TRBV29-1 and TRBJ1-5; TRBD1 matches 7 bases. Germline assignment: CDR1 SQVTM and CDR2 ANQGSEA. The CDR3 covers 14 residues. J lost 6 bases, V lost 4 bases, and 9 bases had no gene match. The CDR3 sequence is CSVADRERSQPQHF. In DNA form, the CDR3 reads TGCAGCGTTGCAGACAGGGAAAGGTCTCAGCCCCAGCATTTT. The whole variable domain, filled in from reference TRBV29-1 and TRBJ1-5, reads SAVISQKPSRDICQRGTSLTIQCQVDSQVTMMFWYRQQPGQSLTLIATANQGSEATYESGFVIDKFPISRPNLTFSTLTVSNMSPEDSSIYLCSVADRERSQPQHFGDGTRLSIL.

The J gene is TRBJ2-7, the V gene TRBV4-3; D is perhaps TRBD2 (6 bases). CDR1 LGHNA and CDR2 YSLEER come from the germline V gene. The CDR3 has 14 amino acids. Trimming cost V 0 bases and J 3 bases, with 9 bases left between them. In nucleotides, the CDR3 is TGCGCCAGCAGCCAAGACTTGGGGGGCTACGAGCAGTACTTC. Protein sequence: CASSQDLGGYEQYF.

V usage is TRBV24-1 and J usage is TRBJ1-5; D possibly corresponds to TRBD1 (6 bases). The CDR3 length is 15 residues. V was trimmed by 5 bases and J by 6 bases, leaving 16 bases between them. Germline CDR1 KGHDR, CDR2 SFDVKD. The CDR3 is CATSAGGGGTQPQHF. In DNA form, the CDR3 reads TGTGCCACCAGTGCGGGGGGCGGAGGGACTCAGCCCCAGCATTTT.

Here the CDR3 DNA reads TGTGCCAGCAGCGGGACAGGGGGTTTTGAAGGCTACACCTTC. Protein sequence: CASSGTGGFEGYTF. The chain recombines TRBV9 with TRBJ1-2, with TRBD1 matching 10 bases. This CDR3 is built from 14 residues. Per germline, CDR1 SGDLS and CDR2 YYNGEE. The V segment lost 3 bases and the J segment 8 bases; nucleotides outside the gene matches: 7.

The chain is built from TRBV4-1 and TRBJ2-7; 11 bases match TRBD1. CDR1 MGHRA and CDR2 YSYEKL come from the germline V gene. The CDR3 consists of 16 residues. V trimming: 0 bases; J trimming: 2 bases; junction bases outside the gene matches: 3. The CDR3 DNA sequence: TGCGCCAGCAGCCAAGAGCGGACAGGGGGCACCTACGAGCAGTACTTC. Translated, it gives CASSQERTGGTYEQYF.

This clone was recorded once. The chain employs TRBV24-1 and TRBJ2-2; the match to TRBD1 covers 8 bases. V trimming: 6 bases; J trimming: 5 bases; junction bases outside the gene matches: 7. Germline V lookup: CDR1 KGHDR, CDR2 SFDVKD. This CDR3 comprises 15 residues. CDR3 residues: CATSRAGGRTGELFF. CDR3 in DNA: TGTGCCACCAGTCGTGCAGGGGGCAGGACCGGGGAGCTGTTTTTT.

This clone was seen only a few times. This chain connects TRBV20-1 to TRBJ2-2, with 9 nucleotides matching TRBD2. CDR3 length: 16 residues. The junction had 11 bases not matched to a gene; V was cut back by 3 bases and J by 6 bases. The germline CDR1 and CDR2 sequences are DFQATT and SNEGSKA (reference sequence). CDR3 sequence (DNA): TGCAGTGCTAGTTCCTCTGAGGTAGCGGGGGCCGGGGAGCTGTTTTTT. Its protein product is CSASSSEVAGAGELFF.